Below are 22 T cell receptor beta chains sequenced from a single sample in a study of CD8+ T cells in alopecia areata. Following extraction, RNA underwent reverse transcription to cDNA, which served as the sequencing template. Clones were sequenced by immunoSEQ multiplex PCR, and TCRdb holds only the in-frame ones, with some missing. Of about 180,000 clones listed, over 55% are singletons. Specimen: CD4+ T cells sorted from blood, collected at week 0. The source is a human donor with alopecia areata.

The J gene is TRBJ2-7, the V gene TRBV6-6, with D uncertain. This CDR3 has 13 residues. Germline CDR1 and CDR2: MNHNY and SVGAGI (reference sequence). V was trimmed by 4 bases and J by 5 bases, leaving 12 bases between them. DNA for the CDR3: TGTGCCAGCAGTTTTACAGACACCAACGAGCAGTACTTC. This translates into CASSFTDTNEQYF.

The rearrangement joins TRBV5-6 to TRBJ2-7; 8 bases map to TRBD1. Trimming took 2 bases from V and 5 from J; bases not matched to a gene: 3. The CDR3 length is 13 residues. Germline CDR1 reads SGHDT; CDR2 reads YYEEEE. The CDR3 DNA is TGTGCCAGCAGCTTTGGGACAGGCGACGAGCAGTACTTC. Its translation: CASSFGTGDEQYF.

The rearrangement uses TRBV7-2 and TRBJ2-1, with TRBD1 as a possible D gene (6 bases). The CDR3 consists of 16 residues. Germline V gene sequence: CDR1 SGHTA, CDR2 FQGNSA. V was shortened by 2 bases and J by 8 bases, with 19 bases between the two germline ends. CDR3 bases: TGTGCCAGCAGCTTAACTAAGGGGGATCCTGGCGATGAGCAGTTCTTC. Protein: CASSLTKGDPGDEQFF.

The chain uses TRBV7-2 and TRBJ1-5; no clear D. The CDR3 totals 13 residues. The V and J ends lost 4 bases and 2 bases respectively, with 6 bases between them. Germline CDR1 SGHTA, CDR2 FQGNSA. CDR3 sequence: CASSSEGNQPQHF. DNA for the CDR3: TGTGCCAGCAGCTCGGAGGGCAATCAGCCCCAGCATTTT.

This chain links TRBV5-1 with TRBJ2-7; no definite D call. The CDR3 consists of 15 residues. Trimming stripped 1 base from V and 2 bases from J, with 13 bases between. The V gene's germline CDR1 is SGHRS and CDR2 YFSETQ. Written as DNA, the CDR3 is TGCGCCAGCAGCTTGATTATAGGAAGCCCCTACGAGCAGTACTTC. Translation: CASSLIIGSPYEQYF.

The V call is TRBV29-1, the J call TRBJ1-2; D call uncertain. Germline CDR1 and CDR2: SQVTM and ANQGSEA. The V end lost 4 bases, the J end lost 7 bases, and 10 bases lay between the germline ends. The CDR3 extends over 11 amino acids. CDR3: CSVASLGGYTF. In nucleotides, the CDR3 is TGCAGCGTTGCCTCCTTGGGTGGCTACACCTTC.

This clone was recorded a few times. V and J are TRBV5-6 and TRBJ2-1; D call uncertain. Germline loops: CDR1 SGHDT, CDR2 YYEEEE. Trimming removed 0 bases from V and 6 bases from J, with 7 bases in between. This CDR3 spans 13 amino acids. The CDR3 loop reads CASSLGLFNEQFF. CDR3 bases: TGTGCCAGCAGCTTGGGGCTGTTCAATGAGCAGTTCTTC.

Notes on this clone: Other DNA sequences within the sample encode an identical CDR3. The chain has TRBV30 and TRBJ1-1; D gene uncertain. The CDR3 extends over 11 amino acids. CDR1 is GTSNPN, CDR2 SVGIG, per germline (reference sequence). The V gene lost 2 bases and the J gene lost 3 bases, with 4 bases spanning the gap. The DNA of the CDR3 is TGTGCCTGGAGTCGGGACACTGAAGCTTTCTTT. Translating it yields CAWSRDTEAFF.

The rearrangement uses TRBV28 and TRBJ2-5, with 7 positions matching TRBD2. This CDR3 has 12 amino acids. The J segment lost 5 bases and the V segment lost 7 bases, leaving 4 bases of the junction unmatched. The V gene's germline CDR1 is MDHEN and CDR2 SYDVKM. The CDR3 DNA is TGTGCCAGCAACCGGGGAGGGGAGACCCAGTACTTC. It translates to CASNRGGETQYF.

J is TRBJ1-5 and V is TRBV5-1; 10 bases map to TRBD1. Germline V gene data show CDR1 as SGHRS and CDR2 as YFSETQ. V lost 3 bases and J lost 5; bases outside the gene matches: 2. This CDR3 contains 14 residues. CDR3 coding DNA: TGCGCCAGCAGCTCGACAGGGGGCGATCAGCCCCAGCATTTT. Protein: CASSSTGGDQPQHF.

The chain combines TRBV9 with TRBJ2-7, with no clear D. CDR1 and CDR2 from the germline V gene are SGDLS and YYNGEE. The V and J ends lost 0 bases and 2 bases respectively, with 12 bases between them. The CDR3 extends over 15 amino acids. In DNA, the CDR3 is TGTGCCAGCAGCGTAGAGGCAGGCGGCCCCTACGAGCAGTACTTC. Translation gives CASSVEAGGPYEQYF.

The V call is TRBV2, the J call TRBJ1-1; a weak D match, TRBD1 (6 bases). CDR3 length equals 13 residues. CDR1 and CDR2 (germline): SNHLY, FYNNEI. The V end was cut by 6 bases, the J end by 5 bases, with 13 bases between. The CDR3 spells CASRNTGRTEAFF. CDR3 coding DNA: TGTGCCAGCAGGAATACAGGGAGAACTGAAGCTTTCTTT.

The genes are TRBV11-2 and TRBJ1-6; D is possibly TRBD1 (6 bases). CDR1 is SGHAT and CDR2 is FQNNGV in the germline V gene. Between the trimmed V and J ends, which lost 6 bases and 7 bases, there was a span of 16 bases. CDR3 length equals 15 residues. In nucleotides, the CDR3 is TGTGCCAGCAGGCTTGGAACAGGGATGAATTCACCCCTCCACTTT. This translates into CASRLGTGMNSPLHF.

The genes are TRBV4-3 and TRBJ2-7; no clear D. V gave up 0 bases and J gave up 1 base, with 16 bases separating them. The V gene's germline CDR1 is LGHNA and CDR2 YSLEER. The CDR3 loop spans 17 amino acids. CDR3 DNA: TGCGCCAGCAGCCAAGACTTGGTCGGCCAAGGGTCCTACGAGCAGTACTTC. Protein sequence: CASSQDLVGQGSYEQYF.

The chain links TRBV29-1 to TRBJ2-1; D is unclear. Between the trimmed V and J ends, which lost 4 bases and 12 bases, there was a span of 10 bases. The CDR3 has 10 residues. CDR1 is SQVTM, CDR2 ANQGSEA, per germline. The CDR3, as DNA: TGCAGCGTTGGGAATTTGGGGCAGTTCTTC. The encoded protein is CSVGNLGQFF.

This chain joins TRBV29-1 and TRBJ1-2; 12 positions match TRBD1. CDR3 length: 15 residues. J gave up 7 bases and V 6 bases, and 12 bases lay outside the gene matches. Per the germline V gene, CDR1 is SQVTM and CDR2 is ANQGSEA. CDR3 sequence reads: CSVPRPGQGAGGYTF. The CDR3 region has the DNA TGCAGCGTGCCGCGCCCGGGACAGGGGGCAGGTGGCTACACCTTC.

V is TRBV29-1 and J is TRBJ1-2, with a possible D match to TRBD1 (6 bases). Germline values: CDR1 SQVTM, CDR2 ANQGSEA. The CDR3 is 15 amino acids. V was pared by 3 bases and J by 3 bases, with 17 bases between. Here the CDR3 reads CSVDRGRMIDYGYTF. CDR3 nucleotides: TGCAGCGTTGATAGGGGGAGGATGATCGACTATGGCTACACCTTC.

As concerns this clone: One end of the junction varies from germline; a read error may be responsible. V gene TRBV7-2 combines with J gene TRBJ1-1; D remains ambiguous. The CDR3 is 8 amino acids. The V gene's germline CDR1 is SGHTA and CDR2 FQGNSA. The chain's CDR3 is CASSAILF. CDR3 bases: TGTGCCAGCAGCGCCATTTTATTT.

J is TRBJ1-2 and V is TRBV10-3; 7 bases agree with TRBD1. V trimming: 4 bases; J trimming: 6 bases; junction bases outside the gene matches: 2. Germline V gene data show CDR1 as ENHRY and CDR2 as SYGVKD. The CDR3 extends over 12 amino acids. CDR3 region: CAISATGDGYTF. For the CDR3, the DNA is TGTGCCATCAGTGCAACAGGGGATGGCTACACCTTC.

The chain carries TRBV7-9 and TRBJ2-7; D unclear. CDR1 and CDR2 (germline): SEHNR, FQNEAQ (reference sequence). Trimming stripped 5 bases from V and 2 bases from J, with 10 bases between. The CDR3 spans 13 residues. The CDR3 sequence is CASSPPGPYEQYF. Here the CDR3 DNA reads TGTGCCAGCAGCCCCCCCGGTCCCTACGAGCAGTACTTC.

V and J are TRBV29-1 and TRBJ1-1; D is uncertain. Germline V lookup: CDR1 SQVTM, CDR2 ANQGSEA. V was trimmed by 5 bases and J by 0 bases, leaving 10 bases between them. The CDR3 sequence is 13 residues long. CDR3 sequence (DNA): TGCAGCGTTCACCCCCGATTGAACACTGAAGCTTTCTTT. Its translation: CSVHPRLNTEAFF. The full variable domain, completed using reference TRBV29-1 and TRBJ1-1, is SAVISQKPSRDICQRGTSLTIQCQVDSQVTMMFWYRQQPGQSLTLIATANQGSEATYESGFVIDKFPISRPNLTFSTLTVSNMSPEDSSIYLCSVHPRLNTEAFFGQGTRLTVV.

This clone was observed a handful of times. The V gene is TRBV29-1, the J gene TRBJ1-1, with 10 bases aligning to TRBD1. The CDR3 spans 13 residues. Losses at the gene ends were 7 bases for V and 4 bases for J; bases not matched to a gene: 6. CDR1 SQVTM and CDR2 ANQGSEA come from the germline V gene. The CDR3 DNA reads TGCAGCGCATTCGGACAGGGGGTCACTGAAGCTTTCTTT. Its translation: CSAFGQGVTEAFF.